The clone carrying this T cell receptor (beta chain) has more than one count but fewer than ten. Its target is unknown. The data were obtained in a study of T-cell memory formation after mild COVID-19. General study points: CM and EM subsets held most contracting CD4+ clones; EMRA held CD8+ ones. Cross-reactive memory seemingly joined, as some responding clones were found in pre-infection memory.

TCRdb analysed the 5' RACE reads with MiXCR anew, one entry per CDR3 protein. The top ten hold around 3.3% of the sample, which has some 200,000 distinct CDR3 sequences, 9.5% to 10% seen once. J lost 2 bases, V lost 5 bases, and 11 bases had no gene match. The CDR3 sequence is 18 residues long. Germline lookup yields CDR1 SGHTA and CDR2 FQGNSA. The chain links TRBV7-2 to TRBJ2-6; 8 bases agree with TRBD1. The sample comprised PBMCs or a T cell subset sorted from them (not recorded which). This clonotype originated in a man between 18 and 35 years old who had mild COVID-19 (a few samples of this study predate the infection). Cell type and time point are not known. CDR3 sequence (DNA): TGTGCCAGCAGCGGAGCGGTTCAGGGGGCGGCTGGGGCCAACGTCCTGACTTTC. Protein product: CASSGAVQGAAGANVLTF.